This note documents a single T cell receptor beta chain sequence. Random hexamers served to reverse transcribe roughly 0.45 to 1 ug RNA. The TCR beta CDR3 was amplified by immunoSEQ multiplex PCR across 54 Vbeta, 13 Jbeta. TCRdb independently ran MiXCR on the immunoSEQ multiplex PCR reads; one entry per CDR3 protein. This sample has about 120,000 distinct CDR3 sequences; about 90% occur once, and the top ten carry approximately 0.13%. Blood CD8+ and CD4+ T cells underwent high-throughput TCR beta sequencing. TEMRA cells were enriched by FACS, and CD4+ and CD8+ T cells were negatively isolated. This specimen comes from a study of CD8 T cells in Susac syndrome. The germline V and J ends were trimmed by 0 bases and 1 base, with 7 bases remaining between them. The CDR3 extends over 15 amino acids. CDR1 and CDR2 from the germline V gene are LGHNA and YSLEER.

Sequencing was carried out using CD8+ T cells from PBMCs. This TCR came from a human donor in good health. V usage is TRBV4-3 and J usage is TRBJ2-1; D unclear. CDR3 loop: CASSQDVPSYNEQFF. DNA of the CDR3: TGCGCCAGCAGCCAAGACGTCCCGTCCTACAATGAGCAGTTCTTC.